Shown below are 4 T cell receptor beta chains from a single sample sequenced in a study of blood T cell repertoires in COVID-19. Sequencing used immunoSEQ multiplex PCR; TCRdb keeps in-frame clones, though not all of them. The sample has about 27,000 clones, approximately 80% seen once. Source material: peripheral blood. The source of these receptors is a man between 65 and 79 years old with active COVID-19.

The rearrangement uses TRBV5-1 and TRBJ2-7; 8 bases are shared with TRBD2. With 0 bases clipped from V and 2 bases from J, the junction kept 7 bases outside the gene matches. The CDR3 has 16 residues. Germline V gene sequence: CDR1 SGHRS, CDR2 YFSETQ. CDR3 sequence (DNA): TGCGCCAGCAGCTTGGGCGGCGGGGGGACCACCTACGAGCAGTACTTC. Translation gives CASSLGGGGTTYEQYF. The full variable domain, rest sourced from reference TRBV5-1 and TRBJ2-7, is KAGVTQTPRYLIKTRGQQVTLSCSPISGHRSVSWYQQTPGQGLQFLFEYFSETQRNKGNFPGRFSGRQFSNSRSEMNVSTLELGDSALYLCASSLGGGGTTYEQYFGPGTRLTVT.

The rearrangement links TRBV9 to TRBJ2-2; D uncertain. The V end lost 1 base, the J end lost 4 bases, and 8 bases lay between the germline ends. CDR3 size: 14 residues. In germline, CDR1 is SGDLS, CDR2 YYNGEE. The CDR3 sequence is CASSVQVGTGELFF. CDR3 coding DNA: TGTGCCAGCAGCGTACAGGTTGGCACCGGGGAGCTGTTTTTT.

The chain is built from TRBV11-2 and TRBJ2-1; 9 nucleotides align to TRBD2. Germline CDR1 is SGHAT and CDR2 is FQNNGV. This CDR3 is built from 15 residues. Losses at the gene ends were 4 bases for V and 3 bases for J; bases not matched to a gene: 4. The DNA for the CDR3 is TGTGCCAGCAGCTCACCTAGCGGGAACTACAATGAGCAGTTCTTC. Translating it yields CASSSPSGNYNEQFF. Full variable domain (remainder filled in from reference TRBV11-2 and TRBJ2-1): EAGVAQSPRYKIIEKRQSVAFWCNPISGHATLYWYQQILGQGPKLLIQFQNNGVVDDSQLPKDRFSAERLKGVDSTLKIQPAKLEDSAVYLCASSSPSGNYNEQFFGPGTRLTVL.

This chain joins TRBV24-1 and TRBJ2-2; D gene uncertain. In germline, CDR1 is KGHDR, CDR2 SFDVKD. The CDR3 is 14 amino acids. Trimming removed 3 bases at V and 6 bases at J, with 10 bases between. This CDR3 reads CATSDATSAGELFF. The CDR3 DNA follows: TGTGCCACCAGTGATGCCACATCAGCCGGGGAGCTGTTTTTT.